This T cell receptor beta chain appears in the sequencing data of a study of regulatory T cells in long-lasting Graves disease. Through Arm-PCR of CDR3 regions and iRepertoire HTBI primers, TCR beta libraries were built. MiXCR was run by TCRdb on the multiplex PCR reads, yielding one entry per CDR3 protein. The sample records around 480,000 distinct CDR3 sequences, about 16% being singletons. This clonotype has a count of ten or more. Germline V gene lookup returns CDR1 SGHRS and CDR2 YFSETQ. V shed 5 bases, J shed 5 bases, and the junction held 7 bases outside the gene matches. This CDR3 is 14 amino acids long. Time point reported: newly diagnosed GD, antithyroid drugs for less than 3 months. PBMC-derived RNA was used for the TCR library. American Thyroid Association guidelines were used to diagnose Graves' disease. A volume of 7 to 9.5 milliliters of peripheral blood was collected in EDTA tubes. This sample was shared with a second study, whose subject was T cells in Graves' hyperthyroidism and ophthalmopathy. That publication notes: Appearing also in blood were most of the thyroid clonotypes expanded above 0.001. The model predicted ophthalmopathy a median around seven months before onset.

Sequences were derived from peripheral blood mononuclear cells (PBMCs), sampled at new diagnosis, from a patient treated with antithyroid drugs. This chain uses TRBV5-1 with TRBJ1-5; 7 nucleotides match TRBD1. This clonotype was sampled from a woman aged 35-60 years with Graves disease. In DNA, the CDR3 is TGCGCCAGCAGTCCGAGGGGGCTCGATCAGCCCCAGCATTTT. Its translation: CASSPRGLDQPQHF.